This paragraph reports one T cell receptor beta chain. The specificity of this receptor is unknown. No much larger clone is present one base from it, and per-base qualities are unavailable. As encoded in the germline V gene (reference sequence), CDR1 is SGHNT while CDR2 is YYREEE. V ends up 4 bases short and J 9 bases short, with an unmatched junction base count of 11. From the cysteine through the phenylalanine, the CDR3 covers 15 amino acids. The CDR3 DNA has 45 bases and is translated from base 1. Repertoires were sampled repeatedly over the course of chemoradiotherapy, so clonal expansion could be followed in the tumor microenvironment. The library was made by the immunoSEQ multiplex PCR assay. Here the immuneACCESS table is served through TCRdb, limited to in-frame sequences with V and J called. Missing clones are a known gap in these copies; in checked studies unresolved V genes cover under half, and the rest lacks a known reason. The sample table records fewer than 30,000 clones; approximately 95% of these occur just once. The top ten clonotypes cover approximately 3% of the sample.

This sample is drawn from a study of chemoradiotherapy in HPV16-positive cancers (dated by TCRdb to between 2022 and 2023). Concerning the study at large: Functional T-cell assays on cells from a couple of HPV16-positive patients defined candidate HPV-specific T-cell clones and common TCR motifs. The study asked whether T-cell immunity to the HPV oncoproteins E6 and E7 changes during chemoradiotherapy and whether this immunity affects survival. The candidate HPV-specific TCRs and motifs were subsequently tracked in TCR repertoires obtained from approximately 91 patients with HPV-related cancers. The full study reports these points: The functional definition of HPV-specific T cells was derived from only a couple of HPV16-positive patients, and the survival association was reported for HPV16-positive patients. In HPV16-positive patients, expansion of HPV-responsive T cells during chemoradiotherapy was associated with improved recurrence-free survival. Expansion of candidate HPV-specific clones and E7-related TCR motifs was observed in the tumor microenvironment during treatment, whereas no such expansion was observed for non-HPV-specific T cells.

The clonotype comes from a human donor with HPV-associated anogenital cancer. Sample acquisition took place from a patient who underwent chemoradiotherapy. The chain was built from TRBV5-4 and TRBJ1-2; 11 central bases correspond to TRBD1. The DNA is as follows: TGTGCCAGCAGCGGCCGTCATGGACAGGGGGCGAGCTACACCTTC. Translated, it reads CASSGRHGQGASYTF. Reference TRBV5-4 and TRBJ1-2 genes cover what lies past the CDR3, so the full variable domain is ETGVTQSPTHLIKTRGQQVTLRCSSQSGHNTVSWYQQALGQGPQFIFQYYREEENGRGNFPPRFSGLQFPNYSSELNVNALELDDSALYLCASSGRHGQGASYTFGSGTRLTVV.